Listed below are T cell receptor beta chains from one sample, sequenced in a study of T cell responses to AZD1222 COVID-19 vaccine. Libraries were prepared by immunoSEQ multiplex PCR; TCRdb keeps only in-frame clonotypes and omits some of them. The repertoire has tens of thousands of clones, 65% to 80% of them found once; the top ten carry roughly 12%. The sequenced sample was peripheral blood, obtained on day 0 of AZD1222 vaccination. These receptors were collected from an adult in good health. Each CDR3 is given with its conserved first and last residue. Each record gives: V gene, J gene, D gene, CDR3 length, clone size, CDR3 DNA, CDR3 protein. The D gene is left open where the match is weak. Clone sizes are given selectively: once, few, many, or a class where the clone is expanded.

>TRBV12-3/TRBV12-4|TRBJ2-3|TRBD1|13|.
TGTGCCAGCTTGGACAGGACCACAGATACGCAGTATTTT
CASLDRTTDTQYF
>TRBV6-5|TRBJ2-7|.|13|.
TGTGCCAGCAGTCCTCGCCCTCTGGGCGAGCAGTACTTC
CASSPRPLGEQYF
>TRBV3-1/TRBV3-2|TRBJ2-7|.|16|.
TGTGCCAGCAGTACTAAGGGACGGGAGAACGACTACGAGCAGTACTTC
CASSTKGRENDYEQYF
>TRBV5-5|TRBJ1-1|TRBD1|15|few
TGTGCCAGCAGCTTGGGCCGACAGGGGTACACTGAAGCTTTCTTT
CASSLGRQGYTEAFF
>TRBV6-5|TRBJ1-6|.|12|once
TGTGCCGGGGCAGGGCGTAATTCACCCCTCCACTTT
CAGAGRNSPLHF
>TRBV14|TRBJ1-6|.|13|.
TGTGCCAGCAGCCAAAAAAATAATTCACCCCTCCACTTT
CASSQKNNSPLHF
>TRBV5-1|TRBJ2-1|TRBD2|14|.
TGCGCCAGCAGCTTGGAGACTAGCAACAATGAGCAGTTCTTC
CASSLETSNNEQFF
>TRBV11-1|TRBJ1-6|.|14|.
TGTGCCAGCAGCTTAGCAGGATATAATTCACCCCTCCACTTT
CASSLAGYNSPLHF
>TRBV6-5|TRBJ1-1|TRBD1|13|.
TGTGCCAGCAAGCCAAACAAGGGGGCGCGAGCTTTCTTT
CASKPNKGARAFF
>TRBV21-1|TRBJ1-1|.|16|.
TGTGCCAGCAGCGCACTCCGACAGAGCGTGAACACTGAAGCTTTCTTT
CASSALRQSVNTEAFF
>TRBV3-1/TRBV3-2|TRBJ2-2|.|12|.
TGTGCCAGCAGCCAGTTGTCCGGGGAGCTGTTTTTT
CASSQLSGELFF
>TRBV27|TRBJ2-1|.|16|.
TGTGCCAGCAGTTTAGGGCTACTGAGCAGCTATAATGAGCAGTTCTTC
CASSLGLLSSYNEQFF
>TRBV29-1|TRBJ2-1|.|15|.
TGCAGCGTTGAAGGTGGCGGGTCCCCTATCAATGAGCAGTTCTTC
CSVEGGGSPINEQFF
>TRBV5-6|TRBJ2-6|.|17|.
TGTGCCAGCAGCCCGCCGGTATCGGGCTCTGGGGCCAACGTCCTGACTTTC
CASSPPVSGSGANVLTF
>TRBV5-8|TRBJ1-4|.|15|.
TGTGCCAGCAGCTTGGCGGGAAGAACTAATGAAAAACTGTTTTTT
CASSLAGRTNEKLFF
>TRBV7-8|TRBJ2-7|TRBD1|12|.
TGTGCCAGCAGCCGACAGGGGGGCGAGCAGTACTTC
CASSRQGGEQYF
>TRBV29-1|TRBJ1-2|.|11|.
TGCAGCGTTGAAGCAGGAGGTGGCTACACCTTC
CSVEAGGGYTF
>TRBV6-1|TRBJ1-1|.|13|.
TGTGCCAGCAGTGAATCTACGAACACTGAAGCTTTCTTT
CASSESTNTEAFF
>TRBV19|TRBJ2-4|.|14|.
TGTGCCAGTAGGGTAACAGGGGGGGCAAACATTCAGTACTTC
CASRVTGGANIQYF
>TRBV2|TRBJ1-4|.|14|.
TGTGCCAGTTCCGTAGACGGGGGTAATGAAAAACTGTTTTTT
CASSVDGGNEKLFF
>TRBV7-6|TRBJ2-4|.|14|.
TGTGCCAGCAGCTTAGGCAGGGGGGGAAACATTCAGTACTTC
CASSLGRGGNIQYF
>TRBV5-6|TRBJ2-1|TRBD2|16|.
TGTGCCAGCAGCCTTCTTACGGGCGGGGGGAGCAATGAGCAGTTCTTC
CASSLLTGGGSNEQFF
>TRBV19|TRBJ2-7|.|14|.
TGTGCCAGCGGGATAACAGGGAAATCCTACGAGCAGTACTTC
CASGITGKSYEQYF
>TRBV29-1|TRBJ2-7|TRBD1|14|.
TGCAGCGTTGGGCGCCCGGGACAGGTATACGAGCAGTACTTC
CSVGRPGQVYEQYF
>TRBV9|TRBJ1-1|.|13|.
TGTGCCAGCAGCGTAGCGTTCCGCACTGAAGCTTTCTTT
CASSVAFRTEAFF
>TRBV6-1|TRBJ2-5|.|15|.
TGTGCCAGCAGTGAAGCAGTCCTATCCCAAGAGACCCAGTACTTC
CASSEAVLSQETQYF
>TRBV28|TRBJ2-2|.|13|.
TGTGCCACCTCCGGGGCGAACACCGGGGAGCTGTTTTTT
CATSGANTGELFF
>TRBV4-1|TRBJ1-2|TRBD1|16|.
TGCGCCAGCAGCCAGGGGAGACAGGGGTCACCTTATGGCTACACCTTC
CASSQGRQGSPYGYTF
>TRBV19|TRBJ1-5|TRBD1|17|once
TGTGCCAGTAGCACAGCAATAGGGACAGCTAGCAATCAGCCCCAGCATTTT
CASSTAIGTASNQPQHF
>TRBV19|TRBJ2-2|.|13|once
TGTGCCAGTAGTGGGGGCGGAACCGGGGAGCTGTTTTTT
CASSGGGTGELFF
>TRBV6-2/TRBV6-3|TRBJ2-1|TRBD2|19|.
TGTGCCAGCAGTTATAATGAGCGGGGGGGCCTGAAACACTCAATGAGGCAGTTCTTC
CASSYNERGGLKHSMRQFF
>TRBV7-9|TRBJ2-1|TRBD1|14|few
TGTGCCAGCCGAGTATCCGACAGGGTCGATGAGCAGTTCTTC
CASRVSDRVDEQFF
>TRBV19|TRBJ2-4|.|14|.
TGTGCCAGTAGTATAGGGGGGGCCTTAAACATTCAGTACTTC
CASSIGGALNIQYF
>TRBV7-9|TRBJ1-2|.|14|.
TGTGCCAGCAGCTTAGATTCGGGATCTGGGGGCTACACCTTC
CASSLDSGSGGYTF
>TRBV21-1|TRBJ1-5|.|14|.
TGTGCCAGCAGCAAAGGCAGGGGGCATCAGCCCCAGCATTTT
CASSKGRGHQPQHF
>TRBV10-3|TRBJ2-2|TRBD2|18|.
TGTGCCATCCCTAAGGGACTAGCGGGACGGGAAAACACCGGGGAGCTGTTTTTT
CAIPKGLAGRENTGELFF
>TRBV9|TRBJ2-2|.|14|.
TGTGCCAGCAGCTTACAGGAGAACACCGGGGAGCTGTTTTTT
CASSLQENTGELFF
>TRBV24-1|TRBJ1-5|TRBD1|13|.
TGTGCCACCCGGGACAGGGCGCGACAGCCCCAGCATTTT
CATRDRARQPQHF
>TRBV30|TRBJ2-3|.|14|.
TGTGCCTGGAGTAAAGGCGGAACAGGATTACTGCAGTATTTT
CAWSKGGTGLLQYF
>TRBV10-2|TRBJ2-3|TRBD2|13|.
TGCGCCAGTGTAGCGGGCCCCACAGATACGCAGTATTTT
CASVAGPTDTQYF
>TRBV30|TRBJ1-6|TRBD1|13|.
TGTGCCTCCAAGCAGGGGGGTTACTCACCCCTCCACTTT
CASKQGGYSPLHF
>TRBV4-1|TRBJ1-3|.|16|few
TGCGCCAGCAGCCAAGGGATGGGAGTCTCTGGAAACACCATATATTTT
CASSQGMGVSGNTIYF
>TRBV9|TRBJ1-1|.|14|.
TGTGCCAGCAGAGCAGGTGAACCGAACACTGAAGCTTTCTTT
CASRAGEPNTEAFF
>TRBV7-2|TRBJ1-6|.|14|.
TGTGCCAGCAGTCCGTCTGGGAAGAATTCACCCCTCCACTTT
CASSPSGKNSPLHF
>TRBV6-5|TRBJ1-2|TRBD1|13|few
TGTGCCAGCAGTTTGACAGGGGTTGAGGGCTACACCTTC
CASSLTGVEGYTF
>TRBV5-4|TRBJ2-2|TRBD2|16|few
TGTGCCAGCAGCCCTCCTAGCGGGGGGTACACCGGGGAGCTGTTTTTT
CASSPPSGGYTGELFF
>TRBV19|TRBJ2-4|TRBD2|13|.
TGTGCCAGTAGTCCCCGGGGGGTGGCAGCACCCGACTTC
CASSPRGVAAPDF
>TRBV7-9|TRBJ1-1|.|13|.
TGTGCCAGCTGGGAGGGACCGAACACTGAAGCTTTCTTT
CASWEGPNTEAFF
>TRBV27|TRBJ2-1|.|14|few
TGTGCCGCCAGGGCGAAAAGTCCCTACAATGAGCAGTTCTTC
CAARAKSPYNEQFF
>TRBV4-1|TRBJ1-1|TRBD1|15|.
TGCGCCAGCAGCCACCCCGGGACAGGGTCCACTGAAGCTTTCTTT
CASSHPGTGSTEAFF
>TRBV3-1/TRBV3-2|TRBJ2-7|TRBD2|14|.
TGTGCCAGCAGCCATCTAGCGGGGGCTTACGAGCAGTACTTC
CASSHLAGAYEQYF
>TRBV28|TRBJ1-1|TRBD1|14|.
TGTGCCAGCAGTTCAAGACAGGGATTGACTGAAGCTTTCTTT
CASSSRQGLTEAFF
>TRBV5-1|TRBJ2-1|TRBD2|17|.
TGCGCCAGCAGCTTGGGGACTAGCGGGGGCTCCTACAATGAGCAGTTCTTC
CASSLGTSGGSYNEQFF
>TRBV6-2/TRBV6-3|TRBJ1-3|.|13|.
TGTGCCAGCAGCCGAGACTCTGGAAACACCATATATTTT
CASSRDSGNTIYF
>TRBV5-4|TRBJ1-1|TRBD1|13|.
TGTGCCAGCAGCCTCAGGGGGGGCACTGAAGCTTTCTTT
CASSLRGGTEAFF